One T cell receptor (beta chain) is described in this entry. The source of the sample is a study of shared clonotypes between healthy human individuals. Turning to the study itself: Researchers drew samples from a couple of women and three men aged 18 to 49.

Across several immunoSEQ plates, the genomic DNA of each subset was split evenly. The protocol was immunoSEQ multiplex PCR, while the TCRdb copy is restricted to in-frame clones and leaves out a portion. The sample has about 2 million clones, 90% to 95% seen once. Trimming stripped 5 bases from V and 4 bases from J, with 11 bases between. Germline CDR1 and CDR2: SQVTM and ANQGSEA. The CDR3 consists of 12 residues. The chain is built from TRBV29-1 and TRBJ2-5, with a weak D call TRBD1 (5 bases). Sequencing was performed on naive CD4+ T cells sorted from blood. The subset denotes: CD45RA+ positively selected. The clonotype was recovered from a man between 18 and 29 years old in good health. Here the CDR3 DNA reads TGCAGCGTTAGAAGGGGTGGAGAGACCCAGTACTTC. Translation gives CSVRRGGETQYF. Using reference TRBV29-1 and TRBJ2-5 for the parts outside the CDR3, the full variable domain is SAVISQKPSRDICQRGTSLTIQCQVDSQVTMMFWYRQQPGQSLTLIATANQGSEATYESGFVIDKFPISRPNLTFSTLTVSNMSPEDSSIYLCSVRRGGETQYFGPGTRLLVL.